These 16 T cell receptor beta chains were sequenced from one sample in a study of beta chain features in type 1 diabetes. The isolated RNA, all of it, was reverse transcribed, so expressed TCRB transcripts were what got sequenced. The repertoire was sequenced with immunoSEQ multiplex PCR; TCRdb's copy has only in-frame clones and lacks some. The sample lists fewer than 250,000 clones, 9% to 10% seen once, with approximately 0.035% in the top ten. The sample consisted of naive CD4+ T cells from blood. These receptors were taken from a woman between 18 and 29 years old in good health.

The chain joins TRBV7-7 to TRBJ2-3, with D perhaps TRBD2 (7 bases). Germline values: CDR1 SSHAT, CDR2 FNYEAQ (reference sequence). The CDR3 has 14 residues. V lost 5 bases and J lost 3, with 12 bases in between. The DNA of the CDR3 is TGTGCCAGCAGCCGGGGGCGGGAGACAGATACGCAGTATTTT. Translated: CASSRGRETDTQYF.

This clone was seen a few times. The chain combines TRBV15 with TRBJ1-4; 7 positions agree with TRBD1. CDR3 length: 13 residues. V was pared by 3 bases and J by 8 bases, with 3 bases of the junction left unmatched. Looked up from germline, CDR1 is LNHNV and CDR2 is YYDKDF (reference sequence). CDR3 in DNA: TGTGCCACCAGCAGGGGGACAGTCGAAAAACTGTTTTTT. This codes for CATSRGTVEKLFF.

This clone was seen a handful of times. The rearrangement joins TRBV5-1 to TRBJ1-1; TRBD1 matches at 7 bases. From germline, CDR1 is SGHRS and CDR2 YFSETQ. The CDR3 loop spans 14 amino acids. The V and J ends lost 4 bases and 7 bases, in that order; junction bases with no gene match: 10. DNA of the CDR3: TGCGCCAGCAGCCCAACAGGGGAGTTTGGTGAAGCTTTCTTT. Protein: CASSPTGEFGEAFF.

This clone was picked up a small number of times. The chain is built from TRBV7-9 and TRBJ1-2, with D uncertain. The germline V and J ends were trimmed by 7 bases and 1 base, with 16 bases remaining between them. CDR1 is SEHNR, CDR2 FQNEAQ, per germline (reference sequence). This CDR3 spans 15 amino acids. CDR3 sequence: CASTPYAVINYGYTF. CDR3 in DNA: TGTGCCAGCACCCCATACGCGGTTATTAACTATGGCTACACCTTC. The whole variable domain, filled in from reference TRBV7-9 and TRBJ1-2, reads DTGVSQNPRHKITKRGQNVTFRCDPISEHNRLYWYRQTLGQGPEFLTYFQNEAQLEKSRLLSDRFSAERPKGSFSTLEIQRTEQGDSAMYLCASTPYAVINYGYTFGSGTRLTVV.

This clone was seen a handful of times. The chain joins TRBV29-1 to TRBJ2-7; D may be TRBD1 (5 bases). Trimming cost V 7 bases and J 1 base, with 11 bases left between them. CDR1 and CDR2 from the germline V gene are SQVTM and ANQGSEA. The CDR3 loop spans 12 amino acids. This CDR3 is CSARKGSYEQYF. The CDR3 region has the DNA TGCAGCGCCCGGAAGGGGTCCTACGAGCAGTACTTC.

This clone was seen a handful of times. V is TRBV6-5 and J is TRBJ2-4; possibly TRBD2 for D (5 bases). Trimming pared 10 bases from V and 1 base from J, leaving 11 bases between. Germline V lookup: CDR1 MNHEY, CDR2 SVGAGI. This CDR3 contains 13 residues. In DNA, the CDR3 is TGTGCCACCCGGCCGGGGGCCAAAAACATTCAGTACTTC. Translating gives CATRPGAKNIQYF.

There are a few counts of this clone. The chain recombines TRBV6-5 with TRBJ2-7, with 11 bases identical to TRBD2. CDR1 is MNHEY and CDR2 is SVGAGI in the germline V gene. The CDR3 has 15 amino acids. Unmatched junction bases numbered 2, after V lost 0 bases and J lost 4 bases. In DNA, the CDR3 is TGTGCCAGCAGTTACTCGGCTAGCGGGAGGTACGAGCAGTACTTC. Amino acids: CASSYSASGRYEQYF.

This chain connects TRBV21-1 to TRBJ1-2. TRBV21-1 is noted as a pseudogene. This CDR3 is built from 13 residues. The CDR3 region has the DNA TGTGCCAGCAGGCGGGGCGGGGACTATGGCTACACCTTC. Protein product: CASRRGGDYGYTF.

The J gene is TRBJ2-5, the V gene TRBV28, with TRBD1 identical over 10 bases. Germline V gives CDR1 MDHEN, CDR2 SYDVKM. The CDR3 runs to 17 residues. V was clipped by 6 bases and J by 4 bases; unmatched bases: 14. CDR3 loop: CASSNAGDRGRGETQYF. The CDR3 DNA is TGTGCCAGCAGCAATGCCGGCGACAGGGGGCGCGGAGAGACCCAGTACTTC.

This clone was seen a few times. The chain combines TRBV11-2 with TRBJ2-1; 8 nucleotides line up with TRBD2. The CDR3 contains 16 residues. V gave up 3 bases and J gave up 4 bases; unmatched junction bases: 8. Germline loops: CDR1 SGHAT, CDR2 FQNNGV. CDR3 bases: TGTGCCAGCAGCTTCAGGCTCAGACTAGCGTACAATGAGCAGTTCTTC. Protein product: CASSFRLRLAYNEQFF.

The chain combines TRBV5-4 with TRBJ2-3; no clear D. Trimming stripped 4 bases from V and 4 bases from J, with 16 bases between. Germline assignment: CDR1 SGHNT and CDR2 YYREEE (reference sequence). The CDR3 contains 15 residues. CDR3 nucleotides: TGTGCCAGCAGCACCTCCCTCGCGGCGGCAGATACGCAGTATTTT. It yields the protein CASSTSLAAADTQYF.

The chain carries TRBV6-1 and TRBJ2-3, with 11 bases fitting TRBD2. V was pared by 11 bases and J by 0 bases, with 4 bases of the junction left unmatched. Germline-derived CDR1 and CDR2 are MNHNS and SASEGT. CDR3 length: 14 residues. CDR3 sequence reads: CASRTSGSTDTQYF. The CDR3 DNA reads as TGTGCCTCCCGGACTAGCGGGAGCACAGATACGCAGTATTTT.

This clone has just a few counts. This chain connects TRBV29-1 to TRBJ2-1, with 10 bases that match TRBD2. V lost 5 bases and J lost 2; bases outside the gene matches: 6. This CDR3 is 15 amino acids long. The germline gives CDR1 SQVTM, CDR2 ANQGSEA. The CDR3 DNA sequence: TGCAGCGTTCTTCCACTAGCGGGGACCTACAATGAGCAGTTCTTC. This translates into CSVLPLAGTYNEQFF.

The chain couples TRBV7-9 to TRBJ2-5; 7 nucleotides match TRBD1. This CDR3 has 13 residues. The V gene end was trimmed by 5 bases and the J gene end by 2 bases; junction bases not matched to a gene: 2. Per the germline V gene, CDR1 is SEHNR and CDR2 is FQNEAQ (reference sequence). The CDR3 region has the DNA TGTGCCAGCAGCGGGGGACAGCAAGAGACCCAGTACTTC. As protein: CASSGGQQETQYF.

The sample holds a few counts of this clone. Here the CDR3 DNA reads TGCGCCAGCAGCTTGGGACTAGCGGTTAGCACAGATACGCAGTATTTT. Translated: CASSLGLAVSTDTQYF. The chain is built from TRBV5-1 and TRBJ2-3, with 9 nucleotides matching TRBD2. There are 16 residues in the CDR3. V shed 0 bases, J shed 0 bases, and the junction held 2 bases outside the gene matches. Germline CDR1 and CDR2: SGHRS and YFSETQ.

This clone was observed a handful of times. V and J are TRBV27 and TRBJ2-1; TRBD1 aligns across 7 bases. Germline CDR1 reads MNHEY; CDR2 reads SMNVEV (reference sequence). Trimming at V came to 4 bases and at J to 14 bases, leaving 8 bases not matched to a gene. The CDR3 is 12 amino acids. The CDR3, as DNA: TGTGCCAGCAGTTCTCTGACAGGGCCGAAGTTCTTC. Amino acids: CASSSLTGPKFF.